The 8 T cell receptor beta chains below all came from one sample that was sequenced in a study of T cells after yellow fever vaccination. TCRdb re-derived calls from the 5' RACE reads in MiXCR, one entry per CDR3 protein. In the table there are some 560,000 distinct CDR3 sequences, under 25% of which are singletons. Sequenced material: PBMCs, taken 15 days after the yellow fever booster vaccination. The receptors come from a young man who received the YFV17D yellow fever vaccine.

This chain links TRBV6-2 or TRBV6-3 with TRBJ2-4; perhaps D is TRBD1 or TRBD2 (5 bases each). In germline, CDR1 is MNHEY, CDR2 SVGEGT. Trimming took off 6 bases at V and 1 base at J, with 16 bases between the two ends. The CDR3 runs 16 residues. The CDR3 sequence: CASSPLGTRAKNIQYF. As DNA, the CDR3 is TGTGCCAGCAGCCCGTTGGGGACCCGTGCCAAAAACATTCAGTACTTC.

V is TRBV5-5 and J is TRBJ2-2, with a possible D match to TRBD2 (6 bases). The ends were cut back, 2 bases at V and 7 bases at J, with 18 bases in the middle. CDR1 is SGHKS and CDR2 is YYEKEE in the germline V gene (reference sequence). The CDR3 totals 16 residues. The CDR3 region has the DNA TGTGCCAGCAGCTTACGCGGGGCCGGGTATGGCGGGGAGCTGTTTTTT. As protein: CASSLRGAGYGGELFF.

The CDR3 nucleotides read TGTGCCAGCAGCTTAGGGGTACTAGCGGGGAACCTCTACGAGCAGTACTTC. As protein: CASSLGVLAGNLYEQYF. The rearrangement joins TRBV7-9 to TRBJ2-7; 10 bases are a match to TRBD2. This CDR3 spans 17 amino acids. Trimming removed 1 base from V and 3 bases from J; junction bases left unmatched: 9. The germline V gene has CDR1 SEHNR and CDR2 FQNEAQ (reference sequence).

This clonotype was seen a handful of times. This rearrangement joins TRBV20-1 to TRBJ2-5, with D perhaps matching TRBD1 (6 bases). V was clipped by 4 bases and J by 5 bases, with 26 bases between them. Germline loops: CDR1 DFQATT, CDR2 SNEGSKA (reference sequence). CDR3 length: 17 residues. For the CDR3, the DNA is TGCAGTGCTACATTCCCCCCCCGACAGGCTCGCGTGGAGACCCAGTACTTC. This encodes CSATFPPRQARVETQYF.

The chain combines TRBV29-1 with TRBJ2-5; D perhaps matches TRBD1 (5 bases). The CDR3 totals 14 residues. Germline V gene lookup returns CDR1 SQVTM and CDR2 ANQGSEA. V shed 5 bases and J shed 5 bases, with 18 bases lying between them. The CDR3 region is CSVTLQGLVETQYF. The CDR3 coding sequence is TGCAGCGTTACACTTCAGGGCCTGGTGGAGACCCAGTACTTC.

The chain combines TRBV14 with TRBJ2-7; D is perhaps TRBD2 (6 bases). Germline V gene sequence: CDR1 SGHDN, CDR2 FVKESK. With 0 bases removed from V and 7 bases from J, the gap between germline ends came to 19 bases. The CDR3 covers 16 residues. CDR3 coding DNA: TGTGCCAGCAGCCAAGATGATCTCGGGACGGGAGCGGAGCAGTACTTC. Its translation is CASSQDDLGTGAEQYF.

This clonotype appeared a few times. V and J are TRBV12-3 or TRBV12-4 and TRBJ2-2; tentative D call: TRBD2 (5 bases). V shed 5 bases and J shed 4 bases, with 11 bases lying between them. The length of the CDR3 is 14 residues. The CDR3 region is CASSLGLPTGELFF. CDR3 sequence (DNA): TGTGCCAGCAGTCTAGGACTCCCCACCGGGGAGCTGTTTTTT.

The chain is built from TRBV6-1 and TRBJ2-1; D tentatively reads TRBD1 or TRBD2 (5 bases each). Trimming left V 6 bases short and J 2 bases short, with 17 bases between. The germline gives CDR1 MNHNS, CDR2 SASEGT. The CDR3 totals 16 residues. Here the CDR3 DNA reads TGTGCCAGCAGCCGAGTAGGCACGGGGCCCTACAATGAGCAGTTCTTC. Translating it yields CASSRVGTGPYNEQFF.